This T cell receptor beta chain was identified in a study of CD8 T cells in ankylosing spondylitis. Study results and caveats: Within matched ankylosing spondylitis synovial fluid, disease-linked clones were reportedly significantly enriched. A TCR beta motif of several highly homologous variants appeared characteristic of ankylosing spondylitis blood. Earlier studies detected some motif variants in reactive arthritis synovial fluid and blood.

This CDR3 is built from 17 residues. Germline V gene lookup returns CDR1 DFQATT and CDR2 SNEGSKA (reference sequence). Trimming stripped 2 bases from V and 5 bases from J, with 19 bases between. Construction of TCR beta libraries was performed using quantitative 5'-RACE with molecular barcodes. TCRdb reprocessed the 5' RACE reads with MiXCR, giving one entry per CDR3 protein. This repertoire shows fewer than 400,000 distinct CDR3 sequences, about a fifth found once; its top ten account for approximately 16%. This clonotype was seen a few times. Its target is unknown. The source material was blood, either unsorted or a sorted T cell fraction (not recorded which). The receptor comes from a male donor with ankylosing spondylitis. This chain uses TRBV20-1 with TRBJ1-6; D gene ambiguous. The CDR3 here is CSARNPEAHGDNSPLHF. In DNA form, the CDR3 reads TGCAGTGCTAGAAACCCAGAGGCTCATGGAGATAATTCACCCCTCCACTTT.